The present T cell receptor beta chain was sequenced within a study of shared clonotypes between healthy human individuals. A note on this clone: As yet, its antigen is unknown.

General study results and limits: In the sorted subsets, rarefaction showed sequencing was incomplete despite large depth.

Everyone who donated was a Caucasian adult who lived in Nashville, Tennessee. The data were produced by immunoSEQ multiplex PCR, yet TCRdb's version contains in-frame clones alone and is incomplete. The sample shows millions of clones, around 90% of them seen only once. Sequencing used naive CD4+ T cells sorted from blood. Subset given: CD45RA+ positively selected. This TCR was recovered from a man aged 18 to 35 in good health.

The CDR3 here is CASSLAWTGLLSYEQYF. The CDR3 DNA follows: TGTGCCAGCAGCTTAGCATGGACGGGATTACTCTCCTACGAGCAGTACTTC. The chain carries TRBV7-6 and TRBJ2-7; D perhaps matches TRBD2 (5 bases). Trimming cost V 0 bases and J 0 bases, with 15 bases left between them. The CDR3 runs 17 residues. The V gene's germline CDR1 is SGHVS and CDR2 FNYEAQ.